This T cell receptor beta chain was recovered during a study of control samples from healthy donors and cancer patients. The assay was immunoSEQ multiplex PCR, and TCRdb's table has in-frame clones only and misses some. Among 40,000 to 55,000 clones, approximately 89% were seen once, and the ten largest hold roughly 10%. Trimming took off 3 bases at V and 11 bases at J, with 17 bases between the two ends. This CDR3 spans 13 amino acids. Per germline, CDR1 MNHEY and CDR2 SVGEGT. The chain employs TRBV6-2 or TRBV6-3 and TRBJ2-7; no definite D call. Sequenced material: PBMCs. This receptor was identified in a woman aged 55-70 years with lung cancer. Here the CDR3 reads CASSYSTPRDKYF. Here the CDR3 DNA reads TGTGCCAGCAGTTATTCCACACCCCGAGACAAGTACTTC.